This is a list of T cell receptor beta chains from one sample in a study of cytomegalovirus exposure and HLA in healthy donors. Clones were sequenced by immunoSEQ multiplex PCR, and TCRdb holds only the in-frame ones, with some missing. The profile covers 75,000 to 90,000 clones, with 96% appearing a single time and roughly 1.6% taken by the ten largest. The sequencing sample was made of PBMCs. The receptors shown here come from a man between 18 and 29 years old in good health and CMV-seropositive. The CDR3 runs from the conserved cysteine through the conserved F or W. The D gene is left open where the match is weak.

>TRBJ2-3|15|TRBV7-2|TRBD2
CASSLVRLAGYTQYF
TGTGCCAGCAGCTTAGTTCGACTAGCGGGATATACGCAGTATTTT
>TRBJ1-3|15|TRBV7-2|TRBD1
CASSRRTGDGNTIYF
TGTGCCAGCAGCAGACGGACAGGGGATGGAAACACCATATATTTT
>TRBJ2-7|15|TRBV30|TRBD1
CACSLGQGESYEQYF
TGTGCCTGTTCCCTGGGACAGGGAGAATCATACGAGCAGTACTTC
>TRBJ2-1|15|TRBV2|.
CASNNDLGAYNEQFF
TGTGCCAGCAATAATGACCTGGGAGCTTACAATGAGCAGTTCTTC
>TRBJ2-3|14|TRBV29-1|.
CSVLWGGSTDTQYF
TGCAGCGTTCTCTGGGGCGGAAGCACAGATACGCAGTATTTT
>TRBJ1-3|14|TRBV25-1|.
CASSDSDRGNTIYF
TGTGCCAGCAGTGATTCCGACAGAGGAAACACCATATATTTT
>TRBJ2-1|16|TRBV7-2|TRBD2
CASSSRRGAGANEQFF
TGTGCCAGCAGCTCCCGTCGAGGAGCGGGAGCCAATGAGCAGTTCTTC
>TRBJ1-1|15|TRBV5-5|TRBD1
CASTQPGQGNTEAFF
TGTGCCAGCACCCAACCGGGACAGGGTAACACTGAAGCTTTCTTT
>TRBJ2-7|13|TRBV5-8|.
CASSWGSPYEQYF
TGTGCCAGCAGCTGGGGCTCCCCCTACGAGCAGTACTTC
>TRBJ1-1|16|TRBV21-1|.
CASAPGYGRVNTEAFF
TGTGCCAGTGCCCCGGGGTATGGCCGCGTGAACACTGAAGCTTTCTTT